The 28 T cell receptor beta chains below come from one sample, sequenced in a study of OX40 agonist ivuxolimab in advanced cancers. Library preparation employed the immunoSEQ multiplex PCR assay. TCRdb re-hosts the immuneACCESS table, in-frame sequences only. Its copies lack some clones; in the studies checked, an unresolved V gene accounts for under half of them, and the cause for the rest is not known. In this sample the table shows tens of thousands of clones, 75% to 90% of which occur a single time. In total, the top ten clones hold around 0.88% of the sample. The starting material was CD4+ or CD8+ T cells sorted from blood, obtained in a trial of the OX40 agonist ivuxolimab. These receptor sequences come from an adult with an advanced solid tumor such as melanoma, head and neck, liver or kidney cancer.

The sample holds one count of this clone. This chain connects TRBV6-1 to TRBJ2-2; TRBD2 agrees at 7 bases. The J segment lost 4 bases and the V segment lost 7 bases, leaving 9 bases of the junction unmatched. The germline CDR1 and CDR2 sequences are MNHNS and SASEGT. The CDR3 length is 15 residues. This CDR3 reads CASTLGGSGTGELFF. The CDR3 DNA reads as TGTGCCAGCACCCTCGGGGGGTCAGGCACCGGGGAGCTGTTTTTT.

There are a few counts of this clone. V is TRBV5-6 and J is TRBJ1-2; no clear D. Germline CDR1 SGHDT, CDR2 YYEEEE. V lost 2 bases, J lost 2 bases, and 13 bases lay in between. The CDR3 length is 15 residues. This CDR3 is CASSFVLEPNYGYTF. In DNA form, the CDR3 reads TGTGCCAGCAGCTTCGTCTTAGAACCCAACTATGGCTACACCTTC.

The chain links TRBV30 to TRBJ1-2; D is perhaps TRBD1 (5 bases). Germline V gene lookup returns CDR1 GTSNPN and CDR2 SVGIG (reference sequence). The CDR3 covers 12 residues. Trimming removed 5 bases at V and 5 bases at J, with 12 bases between. In nucleotides, the CDR3 is TGTGCCTGGGGGATTGACAGATATGGCTACACCTTC. As protein: CAWGIDRYGYTF.

This clone was counted between two and nine times. The chain links TRBV27 to TRBJ2-1, with TRBD1 identical over 9 bases. Losses at the gene ends were 5 bases for V and 10 bases for J; bases not matched to a gene: 9. The CDR3 consists of 14 residues. Germline V gene lookup returns CDR1 MNHEY and CDR2 SMNVEV (reference sequence). The CDR3 DNA reads as TGTGCCAGCAGTGGGGGACAGGGAATGCGCGAGCAGTTCTTC. This translates into CASSGGQGMREQFF.

The chain joins TRBV15 to TRBJ1-3; D is perhaps TRBD1 (5 bases). The germline V gene has CDR1 LNHNV and CDR2 YYDKDF (reference sequence). The CDR3 is made up of 14 amino acids. Trimming took 5 bases from V and 2 from J, leaving 10 bases between them. The CDR3: CATSPGGTGNTIYF. The CDR3 DNA follows: TGTGCCACCAGCCCCGGGGGGACTGGAAACACCATATATTTT.

This clone was detected a few times. The gene calls are TRBV6-1 and TRBJ1-2; 8 bases match TRBD1. The CDR3 has 16 residues. Per germline, CDR1 MNHNS and CDR2 SASEGT. The trim removed 4 bases at V and 2 bases at J, leaving 9 bases unmatched. CDR3 protein: CASSGPSGQANYGYTF. The CDR3 DNA is TGTGCCAGCAGTGGTCCCTCGGGACAGGCAAACTATGGCTACACCTTC.

The chain employs TRBV4-1 and TRBJ2-5; D not resolved. The germline V gene encodes CDR1 MGHRA and CDR2 YSYEKL. The ends were cut back, 0 bases at V and 4 bases at J, with 9 bases in the middle. The CDR3 is 14 amino acids. The CDR3, as DNA: TGCGCCAGCAGCCAAGATGAGGAAAGAGAGACCCAGTACTTC. Translation gives CASSQDEERETQYF.

The chain links TRBV7-3 to TRBJ1-5, with D uncertain. V was pared by 0 bases and J by 0 bases, with 18 bases between. The CDR3 spans 19 residues. CDR1 is SGHTA, CDR2 FQGTGA, per germline. DNA of the CDR3: TGTGCCAGCAGCTTAACGTTAGGAGGGCGGGATTATAGCAATCAGCCCCAGCATTTT. Its translation is CASSLTLGGRDYSNQPQHF.

This rearrangement joins TRBV19 to TRBJ1-3, with a weak D call TRBD1 (6 bases). The CDR3 length is 16 residues. The ends were cut back, 4 bases at V and 4 bases at J, with 17 bases in the middle. The V gene's germline CDR1 is LNHDA and CDR2 SQIVND (reference sequence). CDR3 DNA sequence: TGTGCCAGTAGTACTCCTCGGACAGTCCTGGGAAACACCATATATTTT. This translates into CASSTPRTVLGNTIYF. The full variable domain, its missing parts supplied by reference TRBV19 and TRBJ1-3, is DGGITQSPKYLFRKEGQNVTLSCEQNLNHDAMYWYRQDPGQGLRLIYYSQIVNDFQKGDIAEGYSVSREKKESFPLTVTSAQKNPTAFYLCASSTPRTVLGNTIYFGEGSWLTVV.

The rearrangement joins TRBV9 to TRBJ2-3, with 8 bases fitting TRBD2. This CDR3 is built from 18 residues. Germline V gene data show CDR1 as SGDLS and CDR2 as YYNGEE. V gave up 3 bases and J gave up 0 bases; unmatched junction bases: 12. The CDR3 sequence: CASSEVAGTTTSTDTQYF. The CDR3, as DNA: TGTGCCAGCAGCGAGGTAGCGGGGACGACAACTAGCACAGATACGCAGTATTTT.

This chain joins TRBV7-2 and TRBJ2-3, with D perhaps matching TRBD1 (5 bases). Between the trimmed V and J ends, which lost 4 bases and 0 bases, there was a span of 17 bases. CDR3 length equals 17 residues. The germline V gene encodes CDR1 SGHTA and CDR2 FQGNSA. The CDR3 DNA follows: TGTGCCAGCAGCTCAATAACAGGAGCTCCTAGCACAGATACGCAGTATTTT. Amino acid sequence: CASSSITGAPSTDTQYF.

The rearrangement uses TRBV28 and TRBJ1-2; no firm D call. The CDR3 extends over 12 amino acids. CDR1 and CDR2 from the germline V gene are MDHEN and SYDVKM. Trimming pared 5 bases from V and 4 bases from J, leaving 8 bases between. This CDR3 reads CASSTVGYGYTF. The CDR3 DNA reads TGTGCCAGCAGTACCGTGGGCTATGGCTACACCTTC.

V usage is TRBV7-6 and J usage is TRBJ2-3; 9 positions agree with TRBD2. J gave up 5 bases and V 0 bases, and 3 bases lay outside the gene matches. The CDR3 is 15 amino acids. CDR1 is SGHVS, CDR2 FNYEAQ, per germline. The CDR3 nucleotides are TGTGCCAGCAGCTTAGCAGTAGCGGGGGTAGATACGCAGTATTTT. Its translation is CASSLAVAGVDTQYF.

This clone was recorded a few times. The V and J genes are TRBV10-3 and TRBJ1-2; no definite D call. This CDR3 is built from 15 residues. Trimming took 2 bases from V and 2 from J, leaving 12 bases between them. CDR1 is ENHRY, CDR2 SYGVKD, per germline. The CDR3 sequence: CAISEGVARNYGYTF. The CDR3 DNA reads TGTGCCATCAGTGAGGGGGTGGCCAGAAACTATGGCTACACCTTC.

This clone came up once. DNA of the CDR3: TGTGCCAGCAGCTTACGCGGGGCCTCCTACGAGCAGTACTTC. This sequence encodes CASSLRGASYEQYF. V is TRBV7-6 and J is TRBJ2-7; D is perhaps TRBD2 (6 bases). The CDR3 contains 14 residues. The V end was cut by 2 bases, the J end by 0 bases, with 8 bases between. The germline V gene has CDR1 SGHVS and CDR2 FNYEAQ.

The chain joins TRBV7-3 to TRBJ2-1; 9 nucleotides agree with TRBD2. Trimming at V came to 5 bases and at J to 3 bases, leaving 11 bases not matched to a gene. This CDR3 is 17 amino acids long. Germline loops: CDR1 SGHTA, CDR2 FQGTGA. The CDR3 sequence is CASSPGGVAGVYNEQFF. CDR3 DNA sequence: TGTGCCAGCAGCCCCGGTGGGGTAGCGGGGGTCTACAATGAGCAGTTCTTC.

The chain joins TRBV4-2 to TRBJ2-4, with no clear D. This CDR3 is built from 16 residues. The germline V gene has CDR1 LGHNA and CDR2 YNFKEQ. V was pared by 0 bases and J by 0 bases, with 9 bases between. The CDR3 reads CASSQDPPIAKNIQYF. For the CDR3, the DNA is TGTGCCAGCAGCCAAGATCCCCCGATAGCCAAAAACATTCAGTACTTC.

The V call is TRBV25-1, the J call TRBJ1-1, with D tentatively TRBD1 (6 bases). V lost 5 bases, J lost 1 base, and 14 bases lay in between. Germline CDR1 and CDR2: MGHDK and SYGVNS. This CDR3 is 15 amino acids long. The CDR3 spells CASSPRTAGNTEAFF. The CDR3 region has the DNA TGTGCCAGCAGTCCTCGGACAGCGGGGAACACTGAAGCTTTCTTT.

The rearrangement joins TRBV5-1 to TRBJ2-3; no firm D call. The V end lost 0 bases, the J end lost 2 bases, and 10 bases lay between the germline ends. The CDR3 runs 15 residues. CDR1 is SGHRS, CDR2 YFSETQ, per germline. This CDR3 is CASSLVPGPTDTQYF. As DNA, the CDR3 is TGCGCCAGCAGCTTGGTTCCGGGCCCCACAGATACGCAGTATTTT.

This chain uses TRBV7-9 with TRBJ2-7; D possibly uses TRBD1 or TRBD2 (6 bases each). The V end lost 3 bases, the J end lost 4 bases, and 10 bases lay between the germline ends. The CDR3 spans 13 residues. The germline V gene encodes CDR1 SEHNR and CDR2 FQNEAQ (reference sequence). The CDR3 DNA is TGTGCCAGCAGCTTGCGGGACAAATACGAGCAGTACTTC. As protein: CASSLRDKYEQYF. Based on the CDR3 plus reference TRBV7-9 and TRBJ2-7, the full variable domain is DTGVSQNPRHKITKRGQNVTFRCDPISEHNRLYWYRQTLGQGPEFLTYFQNEAQLEKSRLLSDRFSAERPKGSFSTLEIQRTEQGDSAMYLCASSLRDKYEQYFGPGTRLTVT.

The rearrangement joins TRBV19 to TRBJ1-1; the D is unclear. Germline V gene sequence: CDR1 LNHDA, CDR2 SQIVND (reference sequence). The CDR3 loop spans 11 amino acids. The V end lost 8 bases, the J end lost 6 bases, and 10 bases lay between the germline ends. CDR3 in amino acids: CASEYGAEAFF. CDR3 nucleotide sequence: TGTGCCAGTGAGTACGGGGCTGAAGCTTTCTTT.

The chain couples TRBV19 to TRBJ1-1; no clear D gene. Looked up from germline, CDR1 is LNHDA and CDR2 is SQIVND (reference sequence). The CDR3 runs 13 residues. V shed 5 bases and J shed 0 bases, with 7 bases lying between them. In nucleotides, the CDR3 is TGTGCCAGTAGTGGACTGCTGAACACTGAAGCTTTCTTT. Its translation is CASSGLLNTEAFF.

The rearrangement uses TRBV5-1 and TRBJ2-5; D may be TRBD1 (6 bases). The CDR3 consists of 14 residues. The germline V gene encodes CDR1 SGHRS and CDR2 YFSETQ. The V gene lost 3 bases and the J gene lost 5 bases, with 14 bases spanning the gap. The CDR3 DNA follows: TGCGCCAGCAGCTCACAGGGTGGGGGCGAGACCCAGTACTTC. This sequence encodes CASSSQGGGETQYF.

The chain recombines TRBV7-9 with TRBJ1-4, with D unresolved. This CDR3 contains 16 residues. The germline CDR1 and CDR2 sequences are SEHNR and FQNEAQ (reference sequence). V lost 2 bases and J 5 bases, leaving 15 bases between the germline ends. The CDR3 region has the DNA TGTGCCAGCAGCTTAAAACCATGGGCTGGGAATGAAAAACTGTTTTTT. It encodes CASSLKPWAGNEKLFF. The full variable domain, completed using reference TRBV7-9 and TRBJ1-4, is DTGVSQNPRHKITKRGQNVTFRCDPISEHNRLYWYRQTLGQGPEFLTYFQNEAQLEKSRLLSDRFSAERPKGSFSTLEIQRTEQGDSAMYLCASSLKPWAGNEKLFFGSGTQLSVL.

The chain carries TRBV7-2 and TRBJ1-4; no clear D. The ends were cut back, 1 base at V and 3 bases at J, with 12 bases in the middle. Germline V gives CDR1 SGHTA, CDR2 FQGNSA. This CDR3 region has 16 residues. The CDR3 is CASSLDLLLANEKLFF. The CDR3 region has the DNA TGTGCCAGCAGCTTAGATCTGCTACTGGCTAATGAAAAACTGTTTTTT.

This chain connects TRBV7-2 to TRBJ2-1, with D perhaps TRBD1 or TRBD2 (5 bases each). Trimming stripped 6 bases from V and 5 bases from J, with 17 bases between. Germline CDR1 reads SGHTA; CDR2 reads FQGNSA. The CDR3 totals 15 residues. CDR3 residues: CASSPTRDQNNEQFF. Here the CDR3 DNA reads TGTGCCAGCAGTCCAACACGGGACCAGAACAATGAGCAGTTCTTC.

This chain uses TRBV10-3 with TRBJ2-3; 7 nucleotides line up with TRBD1. The trim removed 3 bases at V and 4 bases at J, leaving 10 bases unmatched. The CDR3 is 16 amino acids. Per germline, CDR1 ENHRY and CDR2 SYGVKD. The CDR3 region is CAISEGNRQGADTQYF. The CDR3 nucleotides read TGTGCCATCAGTGAAGGGAACAGGCAGGGGGCAGATACGCAGTATTTT.

The genes are TRBV7-6 and TRBJ1-2; 8 nucleotides line up with TRBD1. With 5 bases clipped from V and 4 bases from J, the junction kept 9 bases outside the gene matches. The CDR3 runs to 15 residues. The germline V gene has CDR1 SGHVS and CDR2 FNYEAQ. DNA of the CDR3: TGTGCCAGCAGCATAGACAGGGGAGGGAGCTATGGCTACACCTTC. Protein: CASSIDRGGSYGYTF.